A selection of T cell receptor beta chains follows, all from one sample in a study of blood T cell repertoires in COVID-19. The assay was immunoSEQ multiplex PCR, and TCRdb's table has in-frame clones only and misses some. Of approximately 670,000 clones listed, 70% to 90% are singletons. The sequencing sample was made of peripheral blood. The origin of the receptors is a woman between 18 and 29 years old with acute or convalescent COVID-19. Both conserved end residues are part of each CDR3. Each record gives: J gene, V gene, CDR3 protein.

TRBJ2-3	TRBV12-5	CASGLVLAGVHHLHDTQYF
TRBJ1-1	TRBV7-2	CASSVTGRGDTEAFF
TRBJ2-1	TRBV7-3	CASSLRTSGGNEQFF
TRBJ1-1	TRBV9	CASSPRQGMTEAFF
TRBJ1-1	TRBV20-1	CSAGAEAFF
TRBJ1-6	TRBV4-1	CASSQDFRVSGNSPLHF
TRBJ1-1	TRBV11-2	CASSLTGTGTEAFF
TRBJ2-2	TRBV6-1	CASSDGTGGVDDTGELFF
TRBJ1-6	TRBV7-2	CASSYPTGNSPLHF
TRBJ1-6	TRBV9	CASSANRDFENSPLHF
TRBJ1-2	TRBV6-6	CASSPWVTDSNYGYTF
TRBJ2-7	TRBV4-1	CASSQEGTGGRGEQYF
TRBJ2-3	TRBV30	CACRPTGRPDTQYF
TRBJ2-2	TRBV21-1	CASIAGGTGELFF
TRBJ1-2	TRBV7-9	CASSFPTGRVGYTF
TRBJ1-1	TRBV25-1	CASSPSAPRGTEAFF
TRBJ2-7	TRBV24-1	CATRGTGGYEQYF
TRBJ1-1	TRBV2	CARTPDTYTEAFF
TRBJ1-2	TRBV4-1	CASRQTGRYGYTF
TRBJ2-7	TRBV14	CASSQDNKYGGTGNSYEQYF
TRBJ2-1	TRBV9	CASSVGVMSSYNEQFF
TRBJ2-7	TRBV5-6	CASSLEVRTGSYEQYF
TRBJ1-5	TRBV19	CASSIGPGNQPQHF
TRBJ1-3	TRBV5-1	CASSSTDSSGNTIYF
TRBJ2-7	TRBV3-1/TRBV3-2	CASSQAHLGLLYEQYF
TRBJ1-2	TRBV12-3/TRBV12-4	CASSFVQAYGYTF
TRBJ1-1	TRBV5-5	CASSWGSGAEAFF
TRBJ2-3	TRBV7-2	CASSFSRDSTSTDTQYF
TRBJ1-4	TRBV19	CASSRDRAGELFF
TRBJ1-6	TRBV11-2	CASSLGTFLNSPLHF
TRBJ2-3	TRBV7-9	CATPLLRGDTQYF
TRBJ1-2	TRBV5-4	CASSFEGAGYTF
TRBJ2-1	TRBV19	CASTTGGPLITYNEQFF
TRBJ1-6	TRBV11-1	CASSPGYNSPLHF
TRBJ1-5	TRBV2	CASSEGGTSSNQPQHF
TRBJ2-7	TRBV6-5	CASSYSRGSSYEQYF
TRBJ2-1	TRBV6-1	CASSEASPSDEQFF
TRBJ1-3	TRBV13	CASSFGQSSGNTIYF
TRBJ2-1	TRBV6-5	CASSVLAGVADEQFF
TRBJ1-2	TRBV6-4	CASSPQGRQNYGYTF
TRBJ1-2	TRBV27	CASSLQGGGPYGYTF
TRBJ1-2	TRBV10-2	CASSAEQGASYGYTF